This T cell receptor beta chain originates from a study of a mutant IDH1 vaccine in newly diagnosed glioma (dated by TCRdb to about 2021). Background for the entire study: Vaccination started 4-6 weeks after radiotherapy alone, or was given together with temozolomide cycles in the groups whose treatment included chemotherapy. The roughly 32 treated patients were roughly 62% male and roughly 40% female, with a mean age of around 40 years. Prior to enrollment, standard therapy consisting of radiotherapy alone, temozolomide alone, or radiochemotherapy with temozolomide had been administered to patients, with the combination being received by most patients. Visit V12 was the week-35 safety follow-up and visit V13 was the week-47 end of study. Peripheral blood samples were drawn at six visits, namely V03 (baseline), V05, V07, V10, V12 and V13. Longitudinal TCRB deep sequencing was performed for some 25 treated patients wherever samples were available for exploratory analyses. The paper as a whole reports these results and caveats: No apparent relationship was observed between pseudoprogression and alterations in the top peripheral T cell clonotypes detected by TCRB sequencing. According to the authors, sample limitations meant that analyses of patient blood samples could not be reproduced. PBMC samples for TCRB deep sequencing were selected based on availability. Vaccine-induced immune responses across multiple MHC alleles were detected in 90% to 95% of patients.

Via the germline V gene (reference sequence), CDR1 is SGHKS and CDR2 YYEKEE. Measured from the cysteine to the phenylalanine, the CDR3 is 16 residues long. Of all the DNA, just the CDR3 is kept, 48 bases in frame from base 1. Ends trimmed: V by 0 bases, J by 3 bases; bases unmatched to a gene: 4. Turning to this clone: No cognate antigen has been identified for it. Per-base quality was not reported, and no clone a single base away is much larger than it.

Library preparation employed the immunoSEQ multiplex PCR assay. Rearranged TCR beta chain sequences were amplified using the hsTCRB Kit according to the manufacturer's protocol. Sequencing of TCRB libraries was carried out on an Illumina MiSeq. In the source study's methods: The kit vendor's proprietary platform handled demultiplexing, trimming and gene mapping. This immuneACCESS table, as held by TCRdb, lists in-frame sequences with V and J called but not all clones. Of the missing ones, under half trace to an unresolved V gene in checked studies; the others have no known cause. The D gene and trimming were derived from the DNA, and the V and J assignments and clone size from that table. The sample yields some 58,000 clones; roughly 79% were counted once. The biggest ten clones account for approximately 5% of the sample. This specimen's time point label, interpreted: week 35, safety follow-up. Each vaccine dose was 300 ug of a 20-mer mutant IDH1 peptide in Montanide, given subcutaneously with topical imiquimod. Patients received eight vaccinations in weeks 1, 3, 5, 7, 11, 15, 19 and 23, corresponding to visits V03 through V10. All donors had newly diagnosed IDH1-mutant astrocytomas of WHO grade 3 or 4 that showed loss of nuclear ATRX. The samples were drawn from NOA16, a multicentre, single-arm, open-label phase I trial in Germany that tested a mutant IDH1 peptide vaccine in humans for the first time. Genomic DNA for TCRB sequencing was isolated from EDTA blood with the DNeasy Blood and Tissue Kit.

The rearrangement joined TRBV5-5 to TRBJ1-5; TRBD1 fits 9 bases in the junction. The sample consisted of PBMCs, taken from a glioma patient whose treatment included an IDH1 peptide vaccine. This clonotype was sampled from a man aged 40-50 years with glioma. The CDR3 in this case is CASSLVGQGDNQPQHF. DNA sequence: TGTGCCAGCAGCTTGGTGGGACAGGGCGACAATCAGCCCCAGCATTTT. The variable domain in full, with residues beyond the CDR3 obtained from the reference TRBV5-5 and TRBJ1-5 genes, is DAGVTQSPTHLIKTRGQQVTLRCSPISGHKSVSWYQQVLGQGPQFIFQYYEKEERGRGNFPDRFSARQFPNYSSELNVNALLLGDSALYLCASSLVGQGDNQPQHFGDGTRLSIL.